This is a list of T cell receptor beta chains from one sample in a study of CXCR3-negative and CXCR3-positive naive CD8 T cells. TCRdb re-called the 5' RACE reads, yielding one record per CDR3 amino acid sequence without DNA. The sample shows around 90,000 distinct CDR3 sequences, and 0.9% to 1.2% sits with its ten largest clones. Sequencing used naive CXCR3- CD8+ T cells from blood. Receptors were obtained from a human donor in good health. Some clones in this sample may be carry-over from other donors' samples. The CDR3 runs from the conserved cysteine through the conserved F or W. Each record gives: V gene, J gene, CDR3 protein.

V gene: TRBV29-1; J gene: TRBJ1-2; CDR3 protein: CSVTGGEPLSGYTF
V gene: TRBV11-3; J gene: TRBJ2-1; CDR3 protein: CASSLVLGEQFF
V gene: TRBV29-1; J gene: TRBJ1-3; CDR3 protein: CSVVLRGADTIYF
V gene: TRBV7-2; J gene: TRBJ1-5; CDR3 protein: CASSSYELRSNQGQHF
V gene: TRBV28; J gene: TRBJ2-7; CDR3 protein: CASSGFLPPYEQYF
V gene: TRBV14; J gene: TRBJ2-1; CDR3 protein: CASSQHLGTGIQDEQFF
V gene: TRBV7-9; J gene: TRBJ2-1; CDR3 protein: CASKYEHPYNEQFF
V gene: TRBV7-2; J gene: TRBJ1-2; CDR3 protein: CASSLRLDSNYGYTF
V gene: TRBV13; J gene: TRBJ2-1; CDR3 protein: CASSLGGWSYNEQFF
V gene: TRBV4-2; J gene: TRBJ2-3; CDR3 protein: CASSQDRGATDTQYF
V gene: TRBV21-1; J gene: TRBJ2-7; CDR3 protein: CASSKWPYDPEGYEQYF
V gene: TRBV18; J gene: TRBJ2-2; CDR3 protein: CASSPPEQANTGELFF
V gene: TRBV6-5; J gene: TRBJ2-1; CDR3 protein: CASSTQISYNEQFF
V gene: TRBV29-1; J gene: TRBJ2-5; CDR3 protein: CSVEGVGAVQETQYF
V gene: TRBV6-1; J gene: TRBJ2-1; CDR3 protein: CASRPTGYTPLSSYNEQFF
V gene: TRBV29-1; J gene: TRBJ2-7; CDR3 protein: CSVEAPGLADPYEQYF
V gene: TRBV7-2; J gene: TRBJ2-1; CDR3 protein: CASSLGVPGEQFF
V gene: TRBV4-1; J gene: TRBJ1-4; CDR3 protein: CASSQGKGVTEKLFF
V gene: TRBV11-3; J gene: TRBJ1-1; CDR3 protein: CASSLEGGNTEAFF
V gene: TRBV6-6; J gene: TRBJ2-7; CDR3 protein: CASSLTSPGQGFYEQYF
V gene: TRBV29-1; J gene: TRBJ2-7; CDR3 protein: CSGAGQREGYYEQYF
V gene: TRBV5-4; J gene: TRBJ2-3; CDR3 protein: CASSQGGTGGTDTQYF
V gene: TRBV20-1; J gene: TRBJ2-1; CDR3 protein: CSALNGGSNEQFF
V gene: TRBV28; J gene: TRBJ2-2; CDR3 protein: CATLFSTGELFF
V gene: TRBV6-6; J gene: TRBJ2-2; CDR3 protein: CASSYIPSNTGELFF
V gene: TRBV2; J gene: TRBJ2-1; CDR3 protein: CASSEMSSSYNEQFF
V gene: TRBV29-1; J gene: TRBJ2-7; CDR3 protein: CSVVGGDRADEQYF
V gene: TRBV5-1; J gene: TRBJ2-1; CDR3 protein: CASSYGGREIYNEQFF
V gene: TRBV5-1; J gene: TRBJ2-3; CDR3 protein: CASSSRGYTDTQYF
V gene: TRBV5-1; J gene: TRBJ2-7; CDR3 protein: CASSLGLYLSEQYF
V gene: TRBV7-6; J gene: TRBJ2-3; CDR3 protein: CASSLVASGGDTQYF
V gene: TRBV7-2; J gene: TRBJ2-2; CDR3 protein: CASSLTGAGELFF
V gene: TRBV6-2/TRBV6-3; J gene: TRBJ2-7; CDR3 protein: CASSSRSWSYEQYF
V gene: TRBV9; J gene: TRBJ2-1; CDR3 protein: CASSLPGTSADNEQFF
V gene: TRBV12-3/TRBV12-4; J gene: TRBJ2-3; CDR3 protein: CASSFLGPTDTQYF
V gene: TRBV29-1; J gene: TRBJ2-7; CDR3 protein: CSVVGQGTYEQYF
V gene: TRBV12-3/TRBV12-4; J gene: TRBJ2-5; CDR3 protein: CASSSGLAVETQYF
V gene: TRBV29-1; J gene: TRBJ2-1; CDR3 protein: CSVEGTSGRVNNEQFF
V gene: TRBV7-3; J gene: TRBJ2-7; CDR3 protein: CASRPTGGSPYEQYF
V gene: TRBV5-1; J gene: TRBJ1-4; CDR3 protein: CASSLEEGAGEKLFF
V gene: TRBV4-1; J gene: TRBJ1-5; CDR3 protein: CASSQDGIGGDQPQHF
V gene: TRBV20-1; J gene: TRBJ1-2; CDR3 protein: CSARGTENYGYTF
V gene: TRBV29-1; J gene: TRBJ2-6; CDR3 protein: CSVALADPIGANVLTF
V gene: TRBV11-3; J gene: TRBJ1-1; CDR3 protein: CASSAFPGTGEAFF
V gene: TRBV7-8; J gene: TRBJ1-1; CDR3 protein: CASSPCPRRGHCEAFF
V gene: TRBV12-5; J gene: TRBJ2-5; CDR3 protein: CASGLVRGQDGQETQYF
V gene: TRBV7-2; J gene: TRBJ2-7; CDR3 protein: CASSQARYEQYF
V gene: TRBV7-9; J gene: TRBJ2-5; CDR3 protein: CASSARAQETQYF
V gene: TRBV28; J gene: TRBJ2-7; CDR3 protein: CASSFGNEQYF
V gene: TRBV5-1; J gene: TRBJ2-3; CDR3 protein: CASSLALAGAADTQYF
V gene: TRBV29-1; J gene: TRBJ2-2; CDR3 protein: CSVNKAGELFF
V gene: TRBV6-4; J gene: TRBJ2-4; CDR3 protein: CAASDRVNIQYF
V gene: TRBV7-3; J gene: TRBJ1-1; CDR3 protein: CASSLMQGANTEAFF
V gene: TRBV7-2; J gene: TRBJ1-2; CDR3 protein: CASSLTGSYGYTF
V gene: TRBV15; J gene: TRBJ1-1; CDR3 protein: CATSRFRGNTEAFF